This T cell receptor (beta chain) was identified during a study of yellow fever vaccine responses in identical twins. One entry per CDR3 protein, called by TCRdb with MiXCR from the RT-PCR reads. The sample shows some 5,000 distinct CDR3 sequences, 65% to 90% of them seen only once. Per the germline V gene, CDR1 is SNHLY and CDR2 is FYNNEI. This CDR3 has 12 residues. Trimming took 1 base from V and 7 from J, leaving 8 bases between them. Concerning this clonotype itself: The antigen remains undetermined.

Whole-study findings and limits: Vaccine T cell responses of twins reportedly seemed partly convergent and partly personalized.

This rearrangement joins TRBV2 to TRBJ2-7; D gene unclear. The sequence was obtained from a woman between 18 and 30 years old who received the yellow fever vaccine. Sample: T cells from blood (PBMCs), unsorted or a sorted subset (not recorded which), taken before or after yellow fever vaccination (not recorded which). CDR3 coding DNA: TGTGCCAGCAGTGAAGAAAGTAGGGAGCAGTACTTC. The encoded protein is CASSEESREQYF.